This passage covers 30 T cell receptor beta chains from one sample sequenced in a study of blood T cell repertoires in COVID-19. The assay was immunoSEQ multiplex PCR, and TCRdb's table has in-frame clones only and misses some. Among around 250,000 clones, roughly 88% were seen once, and the ten largest hold over 3%. Specimen: PBMCs or T cells enriched from blood (not recorded which). The receptors derive from a woman between 40 and 55 years old who had been exposed to COVID-19.

V and J are TRBV4-3 and TRBJ1-2, with 8 bases aligning to TRBD1. The length of the CDR3 is 16 residues. The germline gives CDR1 LGHNA, CDR2 YSLEER. The trim removed 0 bases at V and 3 bases at J, leaving 6 bases unmatched. The DNA for the CDR3 is TGCGCCAGCAGCCAAGATGGCGACAGGGGATACTATGGCTACACCTTC. Translated, it gives CASSQDGDRGYYGYTF.

The rearrangement joins TRBV9 to TRBJ2-3; perhaps TRBD1 as D (6 bases). Trimming removed 0 bases at V and 4 bases at J, with 21 bases between. CDR1 and CDR2 from the germline V gene are SGDLS and YYNGEE. CDR3 length equals 18 residues. The DNA of the CDR3 is TGTGCCAGCAGCGTAGGTTTCGGTCCAGGGGCCACCCCAGATACGCAGTATTTT. It is translated as CASSVGFGPGATPDTQYF.

This chain uses TRBV19 with TRBJ1-2, with 8 nucleotides matching TRBD1. Trimming cost V 8 bases and J 4 bases; bases outside gene matches: 12. In germline, CDR1 is LNHDA, CDR2 SQIVND (reference sequence). The CDR3 runs 15 residues. The CDR3 protein is CASSLQGVQLYGYTF. The CDR3 region has the DNA TGTGCCAGTTCTCTACAGGGGGTCCAGCTCTATGGCTACACCTTC.

This clone was recorded many times. The rearrangement joins TRBV23-1 to TRBJ1-4; 7 positions agree with TRBD1. TRBV23-1 qualifies as an ORF whose function is uncertain. V was pared by 6 bases and J by 0 bases, with 4 bases of the junction left unmatched. The CDR3 sequence is 15 residues long. This chain's CDR3 is CASRRQGPTNEKLFF. The DNA for the CDR3 is TGCGCCAGCAGGCGACAGGGCCCAACTAATGAAAAACTGTTTTTT.

CDR3 bases: TGTGCCAGCAGCCAGGGGACAGGTGAAGCTTTCTTT. Its translation is CASSQGTGEAFF. The chain couples TRBV7-9 to TRBJ1-1; 8 bases match TRBD1. Germline trimming cut 5 bases from V and 7 bases from J; bases unmatched to any gene: 3. There are 12 residues in the CDR3. Germline V gene lookup returns CDR1 SEHNR and CDR2 FQNEAQ (reference sequence).

The V and J genes are TRBV6-5 and TRBJ2-2, with a tentative D call TRBD2 (6 bases). This CDR3 is 16 amino acids long. The V gene's germline CDR1 is MNHEY and CDR2 SVGAGI. V gave up 2 bases and J gave up 2 bases, with 12 bases separating them. This chain's CDR3 is CASSYAWDSNTGELFF. As DNA, the CDR3 is TGTGCCAGCAGTTACGCCTGGGACTCAAACACCGGGGAGCTGTTTTTT.

This sequence joins TRBV2 and TRBJ1-5; 7 positions match TRBD1. Germline trimming cut 6 bases from V and 8 bases from J; bases unmatched to any gene: 4. Germline loops: CDR1 SNHLY, CDR2 FYNNEI. The CDR3 covers 12 residues. CDR3 protein: CASSRGSEPQHF. CDR3 in DNA: TGTGCCAGCAGCAGGGGGTCGGAGCCCCAGCATTTT.

The V and J genes are TRBV19 and TRBJ1-1; D call uncertain. There are 13 residues in the CDR3. CDR1 LNHDA and CDR2 SQIVND come from the germline V gene (reference sequence). With 5 bases removed from V and 5 bases from J, the gap between germline ends came to 12 bases. CDR3 residues: CASSDWGATEAFF. CDR3 nucleotides: TGTGCCAGTAGTGATTGGGGAGCGACTGAAGCTTTCTTT.

The chain recombines TRBV5-6 with TRBJ1-6; TRBD1 is a possible D gene (6 bases). The CDR3 loop spans 16 amino acids. V lost 7 bases and J 3 bases, leaving 17 bases between the germline ends. The germline gives CDR1 SGHDT, CDR2 YYEEEE. CDR3 nucleotide sequence: TGTGCCAGCGGGACATCCCTCACCCTCTATAATTCACCCCTCCACTTT. Its translation: CASGTSLTLYNSPLHF. Variable domain in full (rest from reference TRBV5-6 and TRBJ1-6): DAGVTQSPTHLIKTRGQQVTLRCSPKSGHDTVSWYQQALGQGPQFIFQYYEEEERQRGNFPDRFSGHQFPNYSSELNVNALLLGDSALYLCASGTSLTLYNSPLHFGNGTRLTVT.

This clone occurred once. V usage is TRBV18 and J usage is TRBJ1-5; D gene uncertain. Trimming left V 2 bases short and J 6 bases short, with 11 bases between. CDR3 length: 14 residues. The germline V gene has CDR1 KGHSH and CDR2 LQKENI. The CDR3 nucleotides are TGTGCCAGCTCACCAAACAACGGCGGTCAGCCCCAGCATTTT. This codes for CASSPNNGGQPQHF.

This chain links TRBV5-5 with TRBJ1-6; 7 bases are a match to TRBD1. The germline CDR1 and CDR2 sequences are SGHKS and YYEKEE (reference sequence). The CDR3 totals 15 residues. The V gene end was trimmed by 4 bases and the J gene end by 3 bases; junction bases not matched to a gene: 4. In nucleotides, the CDR3 is TGTGCCAGCAGCCCGGGACAGATCTATAATTCACCCCTCCACTTT. Amino acids: CASSPGQIYNSPLHF.

This chain connects TRBV7-2 to TRBJ1-2, with TRBD1 matching 8 bases. The CDR3 has 14 residues. Germline lookup yields CDR1 SGHTA and CDR2 FQGNSA. Trimming cost V 0 bases and J 7 bases; bases outside gene matches: 4. The CDR3 is CASSLAQGAAGYTF. The CDR3 bases are TGTGCCAGCAGCTTAGCGCAGGGGGCCGCTGGCTACACCTTC.

V is TRBV28 and J is TRBJ1-2; D unresolved. CDR1 and CDR2 from the germline V gene are MDHEN and SYDVKM. The ends were cut back, 4 bases at V and 6 bases at J, with 12 bases in the middle. This CDR3 has 13 residues. Here the CDR3 reads CASSSGTRNGYTF. The CDR3 nucleotides are TGTGCCAGCAGTTCAGGCACAAGAAATGGCTACACCTTC.

This chain links TRBV28 with TRBJ1-3; TRBD1 might be the D (6 bases). Germline V lookup: CDR1 MDHEN, CDR2 SYDVKM. This CDR3 contains 14 residues. Trimming cost V 6 bases and J 0 bases, with 9 bases left between them. The CDR3 region is CASSRGGSGNTIYF. The DNA of the CDR3 is TGTGCCAGCAGCCGAGGGGGCTCTGGAAACACCATATATTTT.

V is TRBV7-3 and J is TRBJ1-6; TRBD1 matches 7 bases. The CDR3 contains 17 residues. Germline V gives CDR1 SGHTA, CDR2 FQGTGA. V lost 5 bases to trimming and J lost 6 bases; unmatched junction nucleotides: 13. CDR3 protein: CASSLGAGGTGNSPLHF. CDR3 in DNA: TGTGCCAGCAGCCTCGGGGCAGGGGGGACCGGTAATTCACCCCTCCACTTT.

The chain carries TRBV6-5 and TRBJ1-4; D possibly corresponds to TRBD1 (5 bases). CDR1 and CDR2 from the germline V gene are MNHEY and SVGAGI. The CDR3 has 16 amino acids. V dropped 0 bases and J dropped 1 base, with 9 bases sitting between them. CDR3 in amino acids: CASSYSAGLTNEKLFF. CDR3 bases: TGTGCCAGCAGTTACTCGGCAGGGCTAACTAATGAAAAACTGTTTTTT.

The sample holds one count of this clone. The genes are TRBV27 and TRBJ1-1, with D unclear. Germline V gene sequence: CDR1 MNHEY, CDR2 SMNVEV (reference sequence). V was shortened by 3 bases and J by 0 bases, with 14 bases between the two germline ends. CDR3 length: 16 residues. CDR3 sequence (DNA): TGTGCCAGCAGTTTCGAGAGAGGGCCAATGAACACTGAAGCTTTCTTT. Its protein product is CASSFERGPMNTEAFF.

The chain has TRBV28 and TRBJ2-7; the match to TRBD2 covers 7 bases. The CDR3 runs 15 residues. V gave up 3 bases and J gave up 0 bases; unmatched junction bases: 5. CDR1 and CDR2 from the germline V gene are MDHEN and SYDVKM. CDR3 DNA sequence: TGTGCCAGCAGTTTCTCGACGGGGGGCTCCTACGAGCAGTACGTC. Encoded protein: CASSFSTGGSYEQYV.

The chain couples TRBV3-1 (or the pseudogene TRBV3-2) to TRBJ1-1, with 9 bases lining up with TRBD1. CDR3 size: 14 residues. Germline CDR1 LGHDT, CDR2 YNNKEL (reference sequence). Trimming removed 6 bases from V and 5 bases from J; junction bases left unmatched: 7. The CDR3 DNA reads as TGTGCCAGCAGTCAAACTGGACAGGGGACTGAAGCTTTCTTT. It translates to CASSQTGQGTEAFF.

The chain recombines TRBV21-1 with TRBJ1-3. TRBV21-1 is deemed a pseudogene. The CDR3 contains 19 residues. The CDR3 reads CASSKTRGDGEHSGNTIYF. As DNA, the CDR3 is TGTGCCAGCAGCAAAACCCGGGGGGACGGGGAGCACTCTGGAAACACCATATATTTT.

This clone was observed a handful of times. V gene TRBV28 combines with J gene TRBJ1-4; 12 bases line up with TRBD1. With V trimmed by 5 bases and J by 7 bases, 14 bases remained unmatched. CDR3 size: 18 residues. The germline V gene encodes CDR1 MDHEN and CDR2 SYDVKM. DNA of the CDR3: TGTGCCAGCAGTCCCAATCCCGGGACAGGGGGCGAGGGTGAAAAACTGTTTTTT. It yields the protein CASSPNPGTGGEGEKLFF.

The CDR3 here is CASSPGGSRRVETQYF. The DNA for the CDR3 is TGTGCCAGCAGCCCAGGGGGGTCACGTCGTGTGGAGACCCAGTACTTC. The chain employs TRBV5-4 and TRBJ2-5; possible D gene TRBD1, 7 bases. The V and J ends lost 4 bases and 5 bases respectively, with 21 bases between them. This CDR3 contains 16 residues. CDR1 is SGHNT, CDR2 YYREEE, per germline (reference sequence).

This chain connects TRBV28 to TRBJ2-3; 10 bases map to TRBD2. The length of the CDR3 is 14 residues. Unmatched junction bases numbered 1, after V lost 5 bases and J lost 2 bases. Germline V lookup: CDR1 MDHEN, CDR2 SYDVKM. The CDR3 DNA sequence: TGTGCCAGCAGTAGCGGGGGGGCCACAGATACGCAGTATTTT. It is translated as CASSSGGATDTQYF.

V usage is TRBV29-1 and J usage is TRBJ2-2, with a possible D match to TRBD1 (5 bases). This CDR3 region has 13 residues. Trimming removed 8 bases from V and 5 bases from J, with 15 bases in between. The germline V gene encodes CDR1 SQVTM and CDR2 ANQGSEA. The CDR3 DNA follows: TGCAGCCCCCCGCAGGGCCGGACCGGGGAGCTGTTTTTT. Its translation: CSPPQGRTGELFF.

This rearrangement joins TRBV4-3 to TRBJ2-1; D possibly corresponds to TRBD2 (7 bases). Germline-derived CDR1 and CDR2 are LGHNA and YSLEER. V was shortened by 0 bases and J by 8 bases, with 26 bases between the two germline ends. This CDR3 spans 19 amino acids. The DNA of the CDR3 is TGCGCCAGCAGCCAAGATAGGGGGTTCGGCGGGAGCCGAGGCGATGAGCAGTTCTTC. It is translated as CASSQDRGFGGSRGDEQFF.

The V call is TRBV7-6, the J call TRBJ1-5, with D unclear. The CDR3 has 13 amino acids. Germline assignment: CDR1 SGHVS and CDR2 FNYEAQ. The V and J ends lost 5 bases and 4 bases respectively, with 9 bases between them. CDR3 amino acids: CASSPAGNQPQHF. CDR3 in DNA: TGTGCCAGCAGCCCGGCCGGGAATCAGCCCCAGCATTTT.

The rearrangement joins TRBV10-3 to TRBJ2-2; 13 bases fit TRBD2. The CDR3 extends over 19 amino acids. Germline V gene data show CDR1 as ENHRY and CDR2 as SYGVKD. V lost 1 base and J lost 5; bases outside the gene matches: 10. CDR3 coding DNA: TGTGCCATCAGTGAGTTACAACCGGGACTAGCGGGAAATACCGGGGAGCTGTTTTTT. Its protein product is CAISELQPGLAGNTGELFF.

V and J are TRBV7-2 and TRBJ1-2; 7 bases line up with TRBD1. Per germline, CDR1 SGHTA and CDR2 FQGNSA. The CDR3 consists of 16 residues. After removal of 1 base from V and 0 bases from J, the junction contained 5 bases not matched to a gene. The CDR3 coding sequence is TGTGCCAGCAGCTTAGTTAGTACAGGGGCTAACTATGGCTACACCTTC. Its translation: CASSLVSTGANYGYTF.

The V call is TRBV9, the J call TRBJ1-5; D possibly corresponds to TRBD1 (6 bases). The CDR3 has 16 amino acids. The germline V gene encodes CDR1 SGDLS and CDR2 YYNGEE. V gave up 3 bases and J gave up 6 bases, with 19 bases separating them. The CDR3 DNA is TGTGCCAGCAGCGCCGGGACATTCGGAGCCGGTCAGCCCCAGCATTTT. Protein product: CASSAGTFGAGQPQHF.

The rearrangement links TRBV7-9 to TRBJ1-4, with 10 positions matching TRBD1. V was clipped by 1 base and J by 5 bases; unmatched bases: 1. The CDR3 consists of 15 residues. From germline, CDR1 is SEHNR and CDR2 FQNEAQ (reference sequence). Written as DNA, the CDR3 is TGTGCCAGCAGCTTAGGGGGACAGGGGAATGAAAAACTGTTTTTT. It codes for CASSLGGQGNEKLFF.